This T cell receptor beta chain was recorded in a study of immune cell composition in non-small cell lung cancer (dated by TCRdb to about 2017). Turning to the overall study: To assign histologic subtype, which was mostly lung adenocarcinoma or squamous cell carcinoma, H&E was combined with p63, CK5, Napsin A and TTF-1 immunohistochemistry. The subtype comparisons left out a handful of tumour specimens with TCR-beta data because those specimens were rare histological subtypes. Supplementary cohort #1 consisted of around 11 lung adenocarcinoma cases with paired tumour/lung TCR-beta sequencing and with TIL populations generated to assess tumour reactivity. TCR-beta sequencing from Adaptive Biotechnologies was done on around 34 paired sets of NSCLC tumour and non-adjacent lung specimens and on roughly 24 tumour-only specimens. Results the study describes overall, beyond this receptor: Tumour-associated clones >0.5% were found in nearly half of NSCLC cases, namely in less than 35% of adenocarcinomas versus 75% of squamous carcinomas. The reactivity cohort included only around ten cases, and whether tumour-reactive clones share sequences with the dominant in vivo tumour-associated clones was not shown. No significant correlation was found between tumour TCR-beta clonality and smoking pack-years. In around ten adenocarcinoma cases, a strong correlation was found between maximal tumour-associated clone frequency and TIL tumour reactivity, whereas no such correlation was found between overall clonality and TIL tumour reactivity. Lung squamous cell carcinoma tumours had significantly higher Top 10 clone scores and productive clonality than lung adenocarcinoma tumours.

TCR-beta CDR3 regions were amplified from genomic DNA by a two-step multiplex PCR, with the second step adding Illumina-compatible adaptors. TCR-beta immunosequencing was performed on an Illumina platform as a commercial immunoSEQ service. For the original study's pipeline: Repertoires were described by productive clonality and by Top 10 Clones, which is the percentage of T-cell templates coming from the ten most frequent sequences. Values of productive clonality ranged from 0 to 1, with a monoclonal population indicated by a value of 1. Tumour-associated clones were defined as sequences comprising at least 0.1% of tumour T-cell templates but absent from matched non-adjacent lung, identified via log10 scatter plots. Analyses were done in GraphPad Prism7 and R, with Student's t-tests for two-group comparisons, ANOVA for stages, and linear regression for relationships. The clones in this table, taken by TCRdb from immuneACCESS, are in-frame only. Not every clone is retained; where verified, under half of the shortfall comes from an unresolved V gene, and the cause of the rest is unknown. The DNA was the basis for D and trimming; V, J and clone size are from that table. In this sample the table shows 13,000 or so clones, roughly 73% of which occur a single time. The ten largest make up about 13% of the sample.

Points on this clone: There is no known antigen for this receptor. One base away there is no much larger clone; base qualities are not given.

Genomic DNA was extracted with the QIAamp DNA kit from frozen aliquots of unsorted single-cell suspensions. The tumour samples consisted of non-small cell lung cancer tissue that had been surgically resected. Tissues arrived within 2 hours after resection and were immediately processed into single-cell suspensions. Tissue was broken up mechanically, digested enzymatically with DNase I, collagenase I and hyaluronidase for 30 to 35 minutes at 37 degrees C, and then filtered and RBC-lysed. The sequence was collected from a human donor with non-small cell lung cancer. The sequenced sample consisted of lung tumor tissue.

The nucleotides read TGTGCCAGCAGTGGAACTAGCGGAACCACAGATACGCAGTATTTT. This translates into CASSGTSGTTDTQYF. The sequence joins TRBV2 to TRBJ2-3; 8 junctional bases match TRBD2. Measured from the cysteine to the phenylalanine, the CDR3 is 15 residues long. The kept DNA is CDR3 alone, 45 bases in frame from the first base. CDR1 and CDR2, looked up from the germline V gene, are SNHLY and FYNNEI. At the junction V is shortened by 4 bases and J by 2 bases; bases outside the gene matches: 5.